These 24 T cell receptor beta chains originate from one sample sequenced in a study of T-cell memory formation after mild COVID-19. TCRdb used MiXCR to reprocess the 5' RACE reads, holding one entry per CDR3 protein. The table includes around 150,000 distinct CDR3 sequences, around 15% detected once. Sequenced input: PBMCs or a T cell subset sorted from them (not recorded which). These receptors came from an adult woman who had mild COVID-19 (a few samples of this study predate the infection). Cell type and time point are not known.

The chain is built from TRBV7-6 and TRBJ1-5; D is ambiguous. There are 13 residues in the CDR3. The V gene's germline CDR1 is SGHVS and CDR2 FNYEAQ. V was shortened by 5 bases and J by 4 bases, with 9 bases between the two germline ends. CDR3 in DNA: TGTGCCAGCAGCCCACAAGAGAATCAGCCCCAGCATTTT. Protein product: CASSPQENQPQHF.

The chain employs TRBV11-2 and TRBJ2-7, with D unclear. This CDR3 contains 14 residues. Trimming took off 5 bases at V and 3 bases at J, with 14 bases between the two ends. CDR1 is SGHAT, CDR2 FQNNGV, per germline. The CDR3 is CASSTRRDHYEQYF. DNA for the CDR3: TGTGCCAGCAGCACCCGCCGAGACCACTACGAGCAGTACTTC.

The sample holds a few counts of this clonotype. The chain combines TRBV24-1 with TRBJ2-1, with 7 nucleotides matching TRBD2. The CDR3 extends over 15 amino acids. Trimming cost V 7 bases and J 0 bases; bases outside gene matches: 5. Looked up from germline, CDR1 is KGHDR and CDR2 is SFDVKD. This CDR3 is CATSGEGSSYNEQFF. The CDR3 DNA reads TGTGCCACCAGCGGGGAGGGGAGCTCCTACAATGAGCAGTTCTTC.

In this sample, this clonotype turned up a few times. V is TRBV7-6 and J is TRBJ2-3, with D perhaps matching TRBD1 (5 bases). V was trimmed by 0 bases and J by 2 bases, leaving 12 bases between them. The germline gives CDR1 SGHVS, CDR2 FNYEAQ. There are 16 residues in the CDR3. CDR3: CASSLALAGITDTQYF. CDR3 coding DNA: TGTGCCAGCAGCTTAGCGTTGGCAGGGATCACAGATACGCAGTATTTT.

The rearrangement links TRBV20-1 to TRBJ1-5; maybe TRBD1 (6 bases). The CDR3 contains 14 residues. The germline V gene encodes CDR1 DFQATT and CDR2 SNEGSKA (reference sequence). Trimming took off 5 bases at V and 0 bases at J, with 11 bases between the two ends. CDR3 loop: CSASDSFSNQPQHF. In DNA form, the CDR3 reads TGCAGTGCTTCGGACAGCTTTAGCAATCAGCCCCAGCATTTT.

The chain recombines TRBV7-2 with TRBJ2-7; 10 bases match TRBD2. V was pared by 3 bases and J by 0 bases, with 8 bases of the junction left unmatched. The CDR3 loop spans 17 amino acids. Germline loops: CDR1 SGHTA, CDR2 FQGNSA. The CDR3 protein is CASSFILTSGNSYEQYF. The CDR3 DNA follows: TGTGCCAGCAGCTTCATCCTAACTAGCGGGAACTCCTACGAGCAGTACTTC.

The gene calls are TRBV11-2 and TRBJ2-7; D is perhaps TRBD2 (5 bases). V dropped 5 bases and J dropped 3 bases, with 14 bases sitting between them. Germline values: CDR1 SGHAT, CDR2 FQNNGV. The CDR3 length is 14 residues. CDR3 sequence (DNA): TGTGCCAGCAGCCGAGTGGTCGGGGTCTACGAGCAGTACTTC. Translating gives CASSRVVGVYEQYF.

This clonotype has more than one count but fewer than ten. The V and J genes are TRBV12-3 or TRBV12-4 and TRBJ1-5; D uncertain. V was clipped by 2 bases and J by 0 bases, with 5 bases between them. This CDR3 has 14 amino acids. The CDR3 DNA reads as TGTGCCAGCAGTTTACGGGATAGCAATCAGCCCCAGCATTTT. It is translated as CASSLRDSNQPQHF.

This clonotype was counted once. This chain connects TRBV5-4 to TRBJ1-5; a possible D gene is TRBD1 (6 bases). The V and J ends lost 4 bases and 5 bases respectively, with 16 bases between them. The CDR3 totals 15 residues. Germline lookup yields CDR1 SGHNT and CDR2 YYREEE (reference sequence). CDR3 in amino acids: CASSLQGRPDQPQHF. The CDR3 DNA reads TGTGCCAGCAGCCTACAGGGTAGGCCGGATCAGCCCCAGCATTTT.

The chain is built from TRBV12-3 or TRBV12-4 and TRBJ1-5; D remains ambiguous. The CDR3 sequence is 12 residues long. The V end lost 6 bases, the J end lost 11 bases, and 14 bases lay between the germline ends. CDR3 protein: CASRPDYTTQHF. The CDR3 DNA reads as TGTGCCAGCAGGCCAGATTACACGACCCAGCATTTT.

In its sample, this clonotype was seen a few times. The rearrangement uses TRBV12-3 or TRBV12-4 and TRBJ2-1; TRBD2 matches at 10 bases. This CDR3 is built from 16 residues. The V gene end was trimmed by 3 bases and the J gene end by 4 bases; junction bases not matched to a gene: 6. The CDR3 DNA is TGTGCCAGCAGTTTTCCGCGAGCGGGAGGGTACAATGAGCAGTTCTTC. As protein: CASSFPRAGGYNEQFF.

The V gene is TRBV7-9, the J gene TRBJ2-5; the match to TRBD2 covers 7 bases. The CDR3 sequence is 14 residues long. V was clipped by 5 bases and J by 7 bases; unmatched bases: 10. CDR1 and CDR2 (germline): SEHNR, FQNEAQ (reference sequence). This CDR3 reads CASSPGLVGGTQYF. The CDR3 DNA sequence: TGTGCCAGCAGCCCCGGACTAGTCGGTGGGACCCAGTACTTC.

The CDR3 sequence is CASSLQGQGLFGTNEKLFF. The DNA for the CDR3 is TGTGCCAGCAGCTTGCAAGGACAGGGGCTCTTCGGCACTAATGAAAAACTGTTTTTT. The chain joins TRBV5-6 to TRBJ1-4, with 9 bases matching TRBD1. This CDR3 has 19 residues. The V segment lost 1 base and the J segment 2 bases; nucleotides outside the gene matches: 12. The germline gives CDR1 SGHDT, CDR2 YYEEEE. Together with reference TRBV5-6 and TRBJ1-4, the CDR3 gives the full variable domain: DAGVTQSPTHLIKTRGQQVTLRCSPKSGHDTVSWYQQALGQGPQFIFQYYEEEERQRGNFPDRFSGHQFPNYSSELNVNALLLGDSALYLCASSLQGQGLFGTNEKLFFGSGTQLSVL.

This clonotype was counted ten times or more. The chain has TRBV3-1 and TRBJ2-1; the match to TRBD2 covers 12 bases. The V segment lost 4 bases and the J segment 4 bases; nucleotides outside the gene matches: 11. The CDR3 is 18 residues long. Germline V lookup: CDR1 LGHDT, CDR2 YNNKEL (reference sequence). The CDR3 nucleotides read TGTGCCAGCAGCCCTAGGACTAGCGGGACTCCTCCTTACAATGAGCAGTTCTTC. Its protein is CASSPRTSGTPPYNEQFF.

This clonotype was detected a few times. The V and J genes are TRBV4-1 and TRBJ2-5; 10 bases line up with TRBD2. J was trimmed by 4 bases and V by 0 bases; bases with no gene match: 5. The CDR3 totals 16 residues. Germline CDR1 MGHRA, CDR2 YSYEKL. The CDR3 bases are TGCGCCAGCAGCCAAGAGGTGGTAGCGGGGGGAGAGACCCAGTACTTC. Translating gives CASSQEVVAGGETQYF.

This clonotype came up a few times. J is TRBJ2-5 and V is TRBV24-1, with a tentative D call TRBD1 (6 bases). The CDR3 sequence is 15 residues long. Trimming left V 10 bases short and J 2 bases short, with 19 bases between. CDR1 and CDR2 (germline): KGHDR, SFDVKD. CDR3: CATNPGTNQQETQYF. In nucleotides, the CDR3 is TGTGCCACAAACCCAGGGACAAACCAACAAGAGACCCAGTACTTC.

This clonotype was recorded a few times. The V gene is TRBV3-1, the J gene TRBJ2-3; D call uncertain. Germline V gives CDR1 LGHDT, CDR2 YNNKEL (reference sequence). This CDR3 has 14 residues. Trimming cost V 5 bases and J 4 bases, with 13 bases left between them. CDR3 DNA sequence: TGTGCCAGCAGCGCTACAAGAGGACCAGATACGCAGTATTTT. Its translation: CASSATRGPDTQYF.

This clonotype was seen a handful of times. This sequence joins TRBV24-1 and TRBJ2-1; a weak D match, TRBD2 (6 bases). This CDR3 is built from 16 residues. The V gene's germline CDR1 is KGHDR and CDR2 SFDVKD. Trimming took 1 base from V and 5 from J, leaving 14 bases between them. In nucleotides, the CDR3 is TGTGCCACCAGTGATTTAGGGGACTCCTTCGACAATGAGCAGTTCTTC. Encoded protein: CATSDLGDSFDNEQFF.

This clonotype was observed a handful of times. The genes are TRBV7-9 and TRBJ1-1, with D unresolved. The V gene's germline CDR1 is SEHNR and CDR2 FQNEAQ (reference sequence). Trimming cost V 0 bases and J 1 base, with 9 bases left between them. The CDR3 is 15 residues long. The CDR3 here is CASSLAAAGNTEAFF. The DNA for the CDR3 is TGTGCCAGCAGCTTAGCGGCGGCCGGGAACACTGAAGCTTTCTTT. Together with reference TRBV7-9 and TRBJ1-1, the CDR3 gives the full variable domain: DTGVSQNPRHKITKRGQNVTFRCDPISEHNRLYWYRQTLGQGPEFLTYFQNEAQLEKSRLLSDRFSAERPKGSFSTLEIQRTEQGDSAMYLCASSLAAAGNTEAFFGQGTRLTVV.

This chain links TRBV5-6 with TRBJ2-7, with 7 bases that match TRBD2. Germline V gene data show CDR1 as SGHDT and CDR2 as YYEEEE. Germline trimming cut 4 bases from V and 3 bases from J; bases unmatched to any gene: 10. The CDR3 loop spans 15 amino acids. The CDR3 DNA is TGTGCCAGCAGCCCAACCAGGGACTATTTCTACGAGCAGTACTTC. This encodes CASSPTRDYFYEQYF.

This clonotype has only a few counts. The rearrangement links TRBV6-5 to TRBJ2-2, with D perhaps given as TRBD1 or TRBD2 (5 bases each). The V end lost 3 bases, the J end lost 5 bases, and 13 bases lay between the germline ends. The CDR3 loop spans 15 amino acids. CDR1 MNHEY and CDR2 SVGAGI come from the germline V gene. The CDR3 DNA reads TGTGCCAGCAGTTATAGTACAGGAGGAACCGGGGAGCTGTTTTTT. This sequence encodes CASSYSTGGTGELFF.

The V call is TRBV7-8, the J call TRBJ2-7, with unresolved D. Germline CDR1 and CDR2: SGHVS and FQNEAQ. CDR3 length: 13 residues. Trimming stripped 5 bases from V and 3 bases from J, with 11 bases between. CDR3 bases: TGTGCCAGCAGCCCCCGGGTCTTCTACGAGCAGTACTTC. Translated, it gives CASSPRVFYEQYF.

V and J are TRBV5-1 and TRBJ2-5; a possible D gene is TRBD2 (5 bases). Trimming removed 7 bases at V and 2 bases at J, with 12 bases between. The CDR3 covers 13 residues. Germline-derived CDR1 and CDR2 are SGHRS and YFSETQ. Written as DNA, the CDR3 is TGCGCCAGCGCTAACTCGGGGCAAGAGACCCAGTACTTC. This gives the protein CASANSGQETQYF.

This clonotype has a handful of counts. The rearrangement uses TRBV29-1 and TRBJ1-1; 8 bases map to TRBD1. V was clipped by 4 bases and J by 1 base; unmatched bases: 2. The CDR3 runs 13 residues. CDR1 and CDR2 from the germline V gene are SQVTM and ANQGSEA. The DNA for the CDR3 is TGCAGCGTTGGCCAGGGGGCGAACACTGAAGCTTTCTTT. This gives the protein CSVGQGANTEAFF.